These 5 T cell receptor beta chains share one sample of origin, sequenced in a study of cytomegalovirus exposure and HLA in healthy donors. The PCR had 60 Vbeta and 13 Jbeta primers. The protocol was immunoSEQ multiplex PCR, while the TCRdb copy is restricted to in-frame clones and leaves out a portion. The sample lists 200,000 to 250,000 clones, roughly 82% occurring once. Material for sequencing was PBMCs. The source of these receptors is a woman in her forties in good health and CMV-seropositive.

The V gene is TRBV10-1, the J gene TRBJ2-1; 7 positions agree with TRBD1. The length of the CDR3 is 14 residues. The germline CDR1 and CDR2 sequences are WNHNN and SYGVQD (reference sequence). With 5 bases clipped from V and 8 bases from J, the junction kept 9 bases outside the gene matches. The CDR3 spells CASSSRTGDYEQFF. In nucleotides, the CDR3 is TGCGCCAGCAGTTCTAGGACAGGAGACTATGAGCAGTTCTTC.

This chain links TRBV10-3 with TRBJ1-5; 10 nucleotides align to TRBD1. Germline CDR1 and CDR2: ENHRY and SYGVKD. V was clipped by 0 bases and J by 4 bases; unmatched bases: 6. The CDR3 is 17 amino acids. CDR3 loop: CAISESPGQGNNQPQHF. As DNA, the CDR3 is TGTGCCATCAGTGAGTCGCCGGGACAGGGGAATAATCAGCCCCAGCATTTT.

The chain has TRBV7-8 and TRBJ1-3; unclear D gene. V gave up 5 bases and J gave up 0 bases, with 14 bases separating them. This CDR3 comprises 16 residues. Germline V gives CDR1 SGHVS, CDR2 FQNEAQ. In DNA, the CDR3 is TGTGCCAGCAGCGCAGTGATTCAGAACTCTGGAAACACCATATATTTT. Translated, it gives CASSAVIQNSGNTIYF.

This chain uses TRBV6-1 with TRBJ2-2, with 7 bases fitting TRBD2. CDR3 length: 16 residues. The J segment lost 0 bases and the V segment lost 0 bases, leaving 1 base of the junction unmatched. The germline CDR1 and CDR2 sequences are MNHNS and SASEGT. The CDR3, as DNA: TGTGCCAGCAGTGAAGCGGCGGGAGCGAACACCGGGGAGCTGTTTTTT. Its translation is CASSEAAGANTGELFF.

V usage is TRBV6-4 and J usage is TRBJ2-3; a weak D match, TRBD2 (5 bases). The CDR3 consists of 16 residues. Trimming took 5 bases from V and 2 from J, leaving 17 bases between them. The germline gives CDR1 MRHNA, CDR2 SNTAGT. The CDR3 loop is CASSPRGATSTDTQYF. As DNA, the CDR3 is TGTGCCAGCAGTCCTCGGGGAGCGACCTCCACAGATACGCAGTATTTT.